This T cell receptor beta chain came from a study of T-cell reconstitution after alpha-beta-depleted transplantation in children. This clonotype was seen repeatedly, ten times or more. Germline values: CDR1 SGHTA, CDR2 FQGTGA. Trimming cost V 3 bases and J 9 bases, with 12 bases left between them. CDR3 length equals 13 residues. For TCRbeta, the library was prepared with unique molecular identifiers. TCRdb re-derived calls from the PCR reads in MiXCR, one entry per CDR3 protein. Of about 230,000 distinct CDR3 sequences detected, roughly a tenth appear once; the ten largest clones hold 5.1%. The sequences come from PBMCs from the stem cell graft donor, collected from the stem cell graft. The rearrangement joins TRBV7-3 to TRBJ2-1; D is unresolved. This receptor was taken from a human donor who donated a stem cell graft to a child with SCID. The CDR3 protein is CASSFIQAREQFF. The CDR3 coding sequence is TGTGCCAGCAGCTTCATCCAAGCGCGTGAGCAGTTCTTC.